What follows describes a single T cell receptor beta chain. This clonotype was detected many times. What antigen it recognizes has not been identified. Base qualities are not recorded, but no much larger clone differs from it by a single base. cDNA synthesis used template-switch 5'RACE with a primer carrying a 10-nucleotide random unique molecular identifier tagging each TCR transcript. Over 180 million TCR-beta sequences, covering 15-18 subjects, were produced in each sequencing run. Total RNA was extracted with the RNeasy kit. Using the KAPA Real-time Library Amplification kit, TCR-beta VDJ regions were amplified with primers for the TCR constant region and the 5'RACE anchor. A first PCR added sample indexes and Illumina adaptors, and a second PCR then raised library yield. The roughly 650 bp TCR product was size-selected on a 2% E-gel SizeSelection system after Ampure bead purification. Library quality was checked on a Bioanalyzer, concentration was measured with Qubit, and libraries were quantified with the Kapa Library Quantification kit before pooling. Paired-end 2 x 150 bp sequencing of the libraries was performed on an Illumina HiSeq 2500. To increase sequence diversity, 25-30% phiX was spiked into each library pool. The authors' analysis ran thus. The UMI-based MiGEC pipeline processed quality-filtered reads and removed over 85% of raw TCR sequences during error correction. VDJ genes were aligned to IMGT germline references, and clonotypes were defined by unique CDR3 amino acid sequence plus V-J genes. VDJtools evaluated clonal expansion, Shannon diversity and CDR3 relatedness (CalcPairwiseDistances, ClusterSamples); CLCbio workbench built phylogenetic trees. A clone was classed as expanded if it had 8 or more unique UMIs, a cutoff based on coefficient-of-variation modelling across technical triplicates. TCRdb reanalyzed the raw reads on its own, using fastp at Q25 for trimming and MiXCR for clone calling, and kept in-frame beta chains. All rows with the same CDR3 protein become a single entry with the most common DNA and genes. The authors' filters were not applied to this entry. The sample yields roughly 39,000 distinct CDR3 sequences; 6% to 7.5% were counted once. 5.5% to 6% of the sample rests with the top ten.

This specimen belongs to a study of neurological immune-mediated disorders (dated by TCRdb to the late 2010s). Study-level background: Using UMI-based sequencing, the study compared peripheral blood TCR-beta repertoires from patients with HTLV-I-associated myelopathy (HAM/TSP), patients with multiple sclerosis, and healthy controls. Of the 70 or so subjects in the cohort, about 15 were HAM/TSP patients, about 35 were multiple sclerosis patients, and about 20 were healthy controls. Longitudinal samples, technical triplicates and paired sorted CD4+ and CD8+ T-cell subsets, alongside PBMC samples, were included among the roughly 98 TCR-beta libraries. Results the study describes overall, beyond this receptor: Expanded clones from different subjects shared no identical CDR3 amino acid sequences, which suggests that TCR-beta repertoires were private in all groups. TCR clonal expansion was highest in HAM/TSP patients and lowest in MS patients, with MS patients falling below even healthy controls.

The healthy controls were volunteers from a blood bank in Maryland, USA. Sorted-subset TCR libraries were prepared from some 940,000 sorted CD4+ or CD8+ T cells. PBMCs were separated from peripheral blood using Ficoll-Hypaque density gradient centrifugation and then cryopreserved in liquid nitrogen. Paired sorted CD4+ and CD8+ subsets came from healthy controls, HAM/TSP patients and MS patients. This TCR came from a man between 50 and 59 years old in good health. The specimen sequenced was CD4+ T cells from blood.

The bases are TGTGCCAGCAAGGAGGGGATGAATTATGGCAATCAGCCCCAGCATTTT. This sequence encodes CASKEGMNYGNQPQHF. The chain employs TRBV28 and TRBJ1-5; a weak D assignment points to TRBD1 (5 bases agree). V drops 7 bases and J drops 2 bases, leaving 18 bases in between. The germline V gene gives CDR1 as MDHEN and CDR2 as SYDVKM. Reading from cysteine to phenylalanine, the CDR3 counts 16 amino acids. Here the CDR3 DNA is all that survives: 48 bases in frame from base 1.